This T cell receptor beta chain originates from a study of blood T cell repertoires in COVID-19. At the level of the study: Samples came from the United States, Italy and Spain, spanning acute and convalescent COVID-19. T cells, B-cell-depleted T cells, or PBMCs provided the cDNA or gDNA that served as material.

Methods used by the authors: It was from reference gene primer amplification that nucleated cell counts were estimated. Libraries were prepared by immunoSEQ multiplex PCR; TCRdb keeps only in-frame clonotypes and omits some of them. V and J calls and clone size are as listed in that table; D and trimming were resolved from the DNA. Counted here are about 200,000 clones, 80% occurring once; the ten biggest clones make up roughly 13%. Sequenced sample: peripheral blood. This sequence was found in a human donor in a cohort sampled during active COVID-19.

In DNA form, the CDR3 reads TGTGCCAGCAGCGGGGACAGGGGGTACGAGCAGTACTTC. Its translation: CASSGDRGYEQYF. The chain joins TRBV9 to TRBJ2-7; 11 bases match TRBD1. The germline V gene has CDR1 SGDLS and CDR2 YYNGEE. Trimming removed 3 bases from V and 4 bases from J; junction bases left unmatched: 0. The CDR3 is made up of 13 amino acids. The complete variable domain, with remaining parts taken from reference TRBV9 and TRBJ2-7, reads DSGVTQTPKHLITATGQRVTLRCSPRSGDLSVYWYQQSLDQGLQFLIQYYNGEERAKGNILERFSAQQFPDLHSELNLSSLELGDSALYFCASSGDRGYEQYFGPGTRLTVT.